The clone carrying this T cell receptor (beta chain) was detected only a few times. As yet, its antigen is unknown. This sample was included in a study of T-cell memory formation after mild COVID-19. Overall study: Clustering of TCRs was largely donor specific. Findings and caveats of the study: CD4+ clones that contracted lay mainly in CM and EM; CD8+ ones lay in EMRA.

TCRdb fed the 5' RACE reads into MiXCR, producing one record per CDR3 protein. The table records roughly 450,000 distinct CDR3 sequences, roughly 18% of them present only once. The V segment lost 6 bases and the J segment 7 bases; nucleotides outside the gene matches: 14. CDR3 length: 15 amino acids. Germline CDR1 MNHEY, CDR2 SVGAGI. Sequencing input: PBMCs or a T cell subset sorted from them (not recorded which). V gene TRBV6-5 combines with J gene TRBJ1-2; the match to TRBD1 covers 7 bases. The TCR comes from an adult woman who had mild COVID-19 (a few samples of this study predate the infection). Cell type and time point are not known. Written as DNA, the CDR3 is TGTGCCAGCAGGCAACGTACAGGGGAGTTATTTGGCTACACCTTC. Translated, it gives CASRQRTGELFGYTF.